This entry features one T cell receptor beta chain sequence. Its antigen is not identified. 60 Vbeta and 13 Jbeta primers were used in PCR. Sequenced by immunoSEQ multiplex PCR; TCRdb stores in-frame clones only, minus some. The data show 150,000 to 200,000 clones, 70% to 90% seen once. Germline V gene data show CDR1 as GTSNPN and CDR2 as SVGIG (reference sequence). The CDR3 covers 13 residues. With 6 bases removed from V and 6 bases from J, the gap between germline ends came to 15 bases. The record originates from a study of cytomegalovirus exposure and HLA in healthy donors. Findings and caveats of the study: Rare sequences made up most TCRs, while some public TCRs were found in many donors. Presence/absence analyses supposed approximately even sequencing depth among donors. Later on, analysis showed that most CMV-associated TCR beta chains appeared to be HLA-restricted.

The chain employs TRBV30 and TRBJ1-5; D unresolved. The clonotype was recovered from a man aged 18 to 30 in good health and CMV-seropositive. The source material was PBMCs. The CDR3 reads CACGGQAGQPQHF. DNA for the CDR3: TGTGCCTGTGGTGGGCAGGCCGGTCAGCCCCAGCATTTT.